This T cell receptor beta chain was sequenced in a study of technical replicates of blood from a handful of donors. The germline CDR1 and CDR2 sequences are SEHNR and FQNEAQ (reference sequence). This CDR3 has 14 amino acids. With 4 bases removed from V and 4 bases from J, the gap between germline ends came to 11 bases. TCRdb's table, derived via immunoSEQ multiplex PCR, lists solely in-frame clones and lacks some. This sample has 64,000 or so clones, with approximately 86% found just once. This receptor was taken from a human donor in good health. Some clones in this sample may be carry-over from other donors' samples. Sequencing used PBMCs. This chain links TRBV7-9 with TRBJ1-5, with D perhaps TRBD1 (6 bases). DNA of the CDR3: TGTGCCAGCAGCTCGGAGGACAGTAATCAGCCCCAGCATTTT. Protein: CASSSEDSNQPQHF.